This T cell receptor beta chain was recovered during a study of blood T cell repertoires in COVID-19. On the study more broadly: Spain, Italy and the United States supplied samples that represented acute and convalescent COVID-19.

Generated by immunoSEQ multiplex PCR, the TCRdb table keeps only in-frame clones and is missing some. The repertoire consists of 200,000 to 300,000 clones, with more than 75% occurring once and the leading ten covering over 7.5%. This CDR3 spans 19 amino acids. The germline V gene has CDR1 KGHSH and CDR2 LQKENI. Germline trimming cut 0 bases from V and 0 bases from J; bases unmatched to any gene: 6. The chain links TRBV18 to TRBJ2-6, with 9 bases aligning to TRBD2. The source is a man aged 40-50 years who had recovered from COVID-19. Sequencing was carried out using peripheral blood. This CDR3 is CASSPPGKRGDSGANVLTF. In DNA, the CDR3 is TGTGCCAGCTCACCACCTGGTAAGCGGGGGGACTCTGGGGCCAACGTCCTGACTTTC. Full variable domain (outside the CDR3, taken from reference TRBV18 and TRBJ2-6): NAGVMQNPRHLVRRRGQEARLRCSPMKGHSHVYWYRQLPEEGLKFMVYLQKENIIDESGMPKERFSAEFPKEGPSILRIQQVVRGDSAAYFCASSPPGKRGDSGANVLTFGAGSRLTVL.